This is a list of T cell receptor beta chains from one sample in a study of blood T cell repertoires in COVID-19. Here immunoSEQ multiplex PCR was the method, and the copy in TCRdb shows in-frame clones only, minus some. The sample holds around 300,000 clones, roughly 90% seen once. Sequencing input: peripheral blood. These receptors came from a man over 45 with acute or convalescent COVID-19. Each CDR3 is given with its conserved first and last residue. The size entry is marked missing in some rows and otherwise reads once, few, many or a size class.

j_call: TRBJ2-3
v_call: TRBV9
clone_size: .
cdr3_aa: CASSVEGIAQDTQYF

j_call: TRBJ1-3
v_call: TRBV5-1
clone_size: .
cdr3_aa: CASSLAGTGRGNTIYF

j_call: TRBJ2-4
v_call: TRBV30
clone_size: .
cdr3_aa: CAWTKTSGLAKNIQYF

j_call: TRBJ1-2
v_call: TRBV4-2
clone_size: .
cdr3_aa: CASSQEGGTGGYTF

j_call: TRBJ2-5
v_call: TRBV11-3
clone_size: .
cdr3_aa: CASSLRRWETQYF

j_call: TRBJ2-5
v_call: TRBV5-1
clone_size: .
cdr3_aa: CASSPPRAETQYF

j_call: TRBJ1-1
v_call: TRBV12-3/TRBV12-4
clone_size: .
cdr3_aa: CASSWAGGGEAFF

j_call: TRBJ1-5
v_call: TRBV12-3/TRBV12-4
clone_size: few
cdr3_aa: CASARGGNQPQHF

j_call: TRBJ1-6
v_call: TRBV6-5
clone_size: .
cdr3_aa: CASSYSLGQYNSPLHF

j_call: TRBJ1-3
v_call: TRBV11-2
clone_size: .
cdr3_aa: CASSEGAYSGNTIYF

j_call: TRBJ2-7
v_call: TRBV29-1
clone_size: .
cdr3_aa: CSVGDRGIYEQYF

j_call: TRBJ1-6
v_call: TRBV9
clone_size: .
cdr3_aa: CASSVESGPPLHF

j_call: TRBJ2-2
v_call: TRBV10-2
clone_size: .
cdr3_aa: CASLSGTSAPGELFF

j_call: TRBJ2-5
v_call: TRBV5-1
clone_size: .
cdr3_aa: CASSETGFWETQYF

j_call: TRBJ2-7
v_call: TRBV5-8
clone_size: once
cdr3_aa: CASSSYQGTNEQYF

j_call: TRBJ2-3
v_call: TRBV19
clone_size: .
cdr3_aa: CASSMRGHWATDTQYF

j_call: TRBJ2-3
v_call: TRBV13
clone_size: .
cdr3_aa: CASSLVRGLGQYF

j_call: TRBJ2-2
v_call: TRBV7-2
clone_size: once
cdr3_aa: CASSLVWGQGRELFF

j_call: TRBJ1-2
v_call: TRBV12-3/TRBV12-4
clone_size: .
cdr3_aa: CASTRDRNYGYTF

j_call: TRBJ2-7
v_call: TRBV29-1
clone_size: .
cdr3_aa: CSVGNTGTYEQYF

j_call: TRBJ2-2
v_call: TRBV4-1
clone_size: .
cdr3_aa: CASNAQGLLGELFF

j_call: TRBJ1-2
v_call: TRBV19
clone_size: .
cdr3_aa: CASRDRGLLGTGYTF

j_call: TRBJ1-2
v_call: TRBV7-3
clone_size: .
cdr3_aa: CASSATGQGSGYTF

j_call: TRBJ1-3
v_call: TRBV18
clone_size: .
cdr3_aa: CASSPSLGESSGNTIYF

j_call: TRBJ1-1
v_call: TRBV5-1
clone_size: .
cdr3_aa: CASSLQGEAFF

j_call: TRBJ1-1
v_call: TRBV7-9
clone_size: .
cdr3_aa: CASSLEAGTEAFF

j_call: TRBJ1-4
v_call: TRBV7-9
clone_size: .
cdr3_aa: CASSPDGGFEKLFF

j_call: TRBJ2-2
v_call: TRBV5-1
clone_size: .
cdr3_aa: CASSTSTGPTGELFF

j_call: TRBJ2-5
v_call: TRBV6-2/TRBV6-3
clone_size: .
cdr3_aa: CASSTLGGARETQYF

j_call: TRBJ1-1
v_call: TRBV3-1/TRBV3-2
clone_size: .
cdr3_aa: CASSQGEGRGRAFF

j_call: TRBJ2-1
v_call: TRBV20-1
clone_size: .
cdr3_aa: CSASSTGFSFF

j_call: TRBJ2-2
v_call: TRBV3-1/TRBV3-2
clone_size: .
cdr3_aa: CASSQGGGPTGELFF

j_call: TRBJ2-5
v_call: TRBV9
clone_size: .
cdr3_aa: CASSPSPATEETQYF

j_call: TRBJ2-5
v_call: TRBV7-8
clone_size: .
cdr3_aa: CASSTAGGGTQETQYF

j_call: TRBJ1-1
v_call: TRBV3-1/TRBV3-2
clone_size: .
cdr3_aa: CASSQVTDEAFF

j_call: TRBJ1-2
v_call: TRBV2
clone_size: .
cdr3_aa: CASSLGQGYGYTF

j_call: TRBJ2-1
v_call: TRBV2
clone_size: .
cdr3_aa: CASSGQEGSSYNEQFF

j_call: TRBJ1-1
v_call: TRBV5-1
clone_size: .
cdr3_aa: CASSLDPRQTEAFF

j_call: TRBJ1-2
v_call: TRBV7-3
clone_size: .
cdr3_aa: CASSLDPGYGYTF

j_call: TRBJ1-6
v_call: TRBV19
clone_size: .
cdr3_aa: CASRRTGQKALHF

j_call: TRBJ1-4
v_call: TRBV7-9
clone_size: once
cdr3_aa: CASSLYRGLEKLFF

j_call: TRBJ2-5
v_call: TRBV18
clone_size: .
cdr3_aa: CASSPRASGGQTQYF

j_call: TRBJ1-5
v_call: TRBV18
clone_size: .
cdr3_aa: CASSRDRIQNSNQPQHF

j_call: TRBJ1-1
v_call: TRBV5-1
clone_size: .
cdr3_aa: CASTKDMNTEAFF

j_call: TRBJ1-1
v_call: TRBV7-2
clone_size: once
cdr3_aa: CASTNHKYENTEAFF

j_call: TRBJ1-6
v_call: TRBV19
clone_size: .
cdr3_aa: CASSRRDRVNSPLHF

j_call: TRBJ1-5
v_call: TRBV3-1/TRBV3-2
clone_size: once
cdr3_aa: CASSSTGTSNQPQHF

j_call: TRBJ1-2
v_call: TRBV3-1/TRBV3-2
clone_size: .
cdr3_aa: CASSPLDRVYGYTF

j_call: TRBJ2-3
v_call: TRBV6-4
clone_size: .
cdr3_aa: CASSGGAGDTQYF

j_call: TRBJ1-2
v_call: TRBV9
clone_size: .
cdr3_aa: CASSVAGQGAVSGYTF

j_call: TRBJ2-7
v_call: TRBV2
clone_size: .
cdr3_aa: CASGQTGHKGEQYF

j_call: TRBJ1-2
v_call: TRBV18
clone_size: .
cdr3_aa: CASSSDREAYGYTF